One and the same sample provided the 14 T cell receptor beta chains below, sequenced in a study of cytomegalovirus exposure and HLA in healthy donors. The assay was immunoSEQ multiplex PCR, and TCRdb's table has in-frame clones only and misses some. The sample has around 250,000 clones; around 90% are singletons. Sequencing was carried out using PBMCs. Receptors originate from a woman younger than 30 in good health and CMV-seronegative.

V is TRBV10-3 and J is TRBJ1-1; 9 bases align to TRBD1. The ends lost 2 bases at V and 0 bases at J; junction bases unmatched: 7. The CDR3 is 17 amino acids. Germline V CDR1 and CDR2: ENHRY, SYGVKD. Written as DNA, the CDR3 is TGTGCCATCAGTGAGGGGAACGGACAGGGGCTGAACACTGAAGCTTTCTTT. Protein: CAISEGNGQGLNTEAFF.

The chain combines TRBV7-9 with TRBJ2-2; a possible D gene is TRBD2 (5 bases). Germline V gene lookup returns CDR1 SEHNR and CDR2 FQNEAQ (reference sequence). V dropped 5 bases and J dropped 1 base, with 8 bases sitting between them. The CDR3 has 14 residues. This chain's CDR3 is CASSRSGNTGELFF. CDR3 in DNA: TGTGCCAGCAGCCGAAGCGGGAACACCGGGGAGCTGTTTTTT.

This chain joins TRBV7-3 and TRBJ2-1, with 13 bases matching TRBD2. This CDR3 is built from 18 residues. Germline assignment: CDR1 SGHTA and CDR2 FQGTGA. With 6 bases clipped from V and 0 bases from J, the junction kept 8 bases outside the gene matches. CDR3 region: CASSGLAGAPRSYNEQFF. In nucleotides, the CDR3 is TGTGCCAGCAGTGGACTAGCGGGGGCCCCGCGCTCCTACAATGAGCAGTTCTTC.

The gene calls are TRBV7-6 and TRBJ1-1; D gene ambiguous. Germline lookup yields CDR1 SGHVS and CDR2 FNYEAQ. This CDR3 has 14 residues. Trimming cost V 5 bases and J 6 bases, with 16 bases left between them. The CDR3 is CASSVPGDGAEAFF. The CDR3 DNA reads as TGTGCCAGCAGCGTCCCCGGGGATGGGGCTGAAGCTTTCTTT.

The V call is TRBV19, the J call TRBJ2-2; D is unresolved. The germline CDR1 and CDR2 sequences are LNHDA and SQIVND (reference sequence). There are 14 residues in the CDR3. V lost 5 bases and J 4 bases, leaving 11 bases between the germline ends. The CDR3 reads CASSALSVTGELFF. DNA of the CDR3: TGTGCCAGTAGTGCCCTCAGTGTCACCGGGGAGCTGTTTTTT.

The rearrangement uses TRBV7-9 and TRBJ1-5; the match to TRBD1 covers 9 bases. The V and J ends lost 5 bases and 7 bases, in that order; junction bases with no gene match: 9. This CDR3 has 15 residues. The germline gives CDR1 SEHNR, CDR2 FQNEAQ (reference sequence). In DNA form, the CDR3 reads TGTGCCAGCAGCGCTGACAGGGGGAGGAACCAGCCCCAGCATTTT. Amino acids: CASSADRGRNQPQHF.

This clone was counted between two and nine times. The genes are TRBV6-1 and TRBJ2-2; 9 bases map to TRBD1. CDR1 MNHNS and CDR2 SASEGT come from the germline V gene. The CDR3 runs 15 residues. The trim removed 5 bases at V and 6 bases at J, leaving 7 bases unmatched. CDR3 in DNA: TGTGCCAGCAGTATACAGGGGGCGCCGGCCGGGGAGCTGTTTTTT. Its protein product is CASSIQGAPAGELFF.

The chain combines TRBV7-2 with TRBJ2-7; TRBD2 matches at 11 bases. The CDR3 consists of 14 residues. With V trimmed by 7 bases and J by 5 bases, 7 bases remained unmatched. Germline lookup yields CDR1 SGHTA and CDR2 FQGNSA. The CDR3 DNA reads TGTGCCAGCACCCAGGGACTAGCGGCTAACGAGCAGTACTTC. Amino acids: CASTQGLAANEQYF.

The chain has TRBV11-3 and TRBJ2-3; possibly TRBD1 for D (5 bases). CDR1 is SGHNT, CDR2 YENEEA, per germline. Deletions cut 1 base from V and 6 bases from J, with 11 bases between. This CDR3 has 14 residues. The CDR3 DNA follows: TGTGCCAGCAGCTTAGGGGGCGAAGGGGATACGCAGTATTTT. Translation gives CASSLGGEGDTQYF.

The genes are TRBV7-9 and TRBJ1-6; no clear D gene. CDR3 length: 14 residues. Trimming took off 5 bases at V and 10 bases at J, with 15 bases between the two ends. Germline CDR1 and CDR2: SEHNR and FQNEAQ (reference sequence). The CDR3: CASSQVGEGSPLHF. The DNA for the CDR3 is TGTGCCAGCAGCCAGGTCGGGGAAGGATCACCCCTCCACTTT.

The rearrangement uses TRBV5-1 and TRBJ1-1, with D hard to call. V was clipped by 1 base and J by 3 bases, with 10 bases between them. The CDR3 has 14 amino acids. CDR1 SGHRS and CDR2 YFSETQ come from the germline V gene. CDR3 amino acids: CASSLPGIDTEAFF. In nucleotides, the CDR3 is TGCGCCAGCAGCTTGCCGGGGATAGACACTGAAGCTTTCTTT.

The CDR3 is CAWQQPRTGFIGNQPQHF. The CDR3 nucleotides read TGTGCCTGGCAACAGCCGCGGACAGGGTTTATTGGCAATCAGCCCCAGCATTTT. The rearrangement joins TRBV30 to TRBJ1-5, with TRBD1 identical over 8 bases. V dropped 5 bases and J dropped 2; count of bases not matched to a gene: 17. This CDR3 has 18 amino acids. Germline V lookup: CDR1 GTSNPN, CDR2 SVGIG (reference sequence).

V is TRBV4-3 and J is TRBJ2-1, with TRBD2 as a possible D gene (6 bases). The CDR3 extends over 16 amino acids. In germline, CDR1 is LGHNA, CDR2 YSLEER. Trimming took 1 base from V and 1 from J, leaving 11 bases between them. CDR3 DNA: TGCGCCAGCAGCCAAGGGGGTAGCGGATCCTACAATGAGCAGTTCTTC. Encoded protein: CASSQGGSGSYNEQFF.

The rearrangement joins TRBV19 to TRBJ1-1, with TRBD1 matching over 10 bases. Germline V lookup: CDR1 LNHDA, CDR2 SQIVND (reference sequence). With 7 bases clipped from V and 5 bases from J, the junction kept 7 bases outside the gene matches. The CDR3 is made up of 14 amino acids. The CDR3 spells CASKEADRGTEAFF. CDR3 bases: TGTGCCAGTAAGGAGGCGGACAGGGGGACTGAAGCTTTCTTT. The full variable domain, rest sourced from reference TRBV19 and TRBJ1-1, is DGGITQSPKYLFRKEGQNVTLSCEQNLNHDAMYWYRQDPGQGLRLIYYSQIVNDFQKGDIAEGYSVSREKKESFPLTVTSAQKNPTAFYLCASKEADRGTEAFFGQGTRLTVV.